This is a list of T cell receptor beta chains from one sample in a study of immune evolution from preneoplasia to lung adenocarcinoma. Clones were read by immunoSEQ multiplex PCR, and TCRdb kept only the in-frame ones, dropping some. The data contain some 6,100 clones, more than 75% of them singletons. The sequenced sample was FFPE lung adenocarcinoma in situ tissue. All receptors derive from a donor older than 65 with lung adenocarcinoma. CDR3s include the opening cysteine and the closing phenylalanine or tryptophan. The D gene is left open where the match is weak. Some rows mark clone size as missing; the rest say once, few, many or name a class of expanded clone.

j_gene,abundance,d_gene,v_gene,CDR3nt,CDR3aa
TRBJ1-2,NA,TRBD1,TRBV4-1,TGCGCCAGCAGCCAAGAAACAGGACAGGCGCTAGCTAACTATGGCTACACCTTC,CASSQETGQALANYGYTF
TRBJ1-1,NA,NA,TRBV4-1,TGCGCCAGCAGCCAAGAGAGGGGGTCAGTTGGGACTGAAGCTTTCTTT,CASSQERGSVGTEAFF
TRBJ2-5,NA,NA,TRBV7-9,TGTGCCAGCAGCTTAGCCGCCCTCCAAGAGACCCAGTACTTC,CASSLAALQETQYF
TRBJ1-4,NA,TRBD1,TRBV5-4,TGTGCCAGCAGCAGAGACAGGGGGCAGGCTAATGAAAAACTGTTTTTT,CASSRDRGQANEKLFF
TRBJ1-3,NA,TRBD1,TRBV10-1,TGCGCCAGCACAGGGGACAGGGGGTTTGGAAACACCATATATTTT,CASTGDRGFGNTIYF
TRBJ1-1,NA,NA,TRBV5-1,TGCGCCAGCAAGCAGGGGAACACTGAAGCTTTCTTT,CASKQGNTEAFF
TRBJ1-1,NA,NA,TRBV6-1,TGTGCCAGCAGTCGCGTCGCGGACACTGAAGCTTTCTTT,CASSRVADTEAFF
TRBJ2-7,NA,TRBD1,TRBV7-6,TGTGCCAGCAGCTTAAGGGGGCCCCCCGACGAGCAGTACTTC,CASSLRGPPDEQYF
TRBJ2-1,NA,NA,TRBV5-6,TGTGCCAGCAGCTTGGCCGCTCGGGCCTCCTACAATGAGCAGTTCTTC,CASSLAARASYNEQFF
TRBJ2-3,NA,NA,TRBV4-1,TGCGCCAGCAGCCAAGACGTGGGCGGCGTGCAGTATTTT,CASSQDVGGVQYF
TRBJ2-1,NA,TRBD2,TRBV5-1,TGCGCCAGCAGCTTGGGCGGGAGGTGGATCAATGAGCAGTTCTTC,CASSLGGRWINEQFF
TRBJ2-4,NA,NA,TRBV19,TGTGCCAGTAGAGGACTCTTGGGGAAAAACATTCAGTACTTC,CASRGLLGKNIQYF
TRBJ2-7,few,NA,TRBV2,TGTGCCAGCTCAGGGTTCTACGAGCAGTACTTC,CASSGFYEQYF